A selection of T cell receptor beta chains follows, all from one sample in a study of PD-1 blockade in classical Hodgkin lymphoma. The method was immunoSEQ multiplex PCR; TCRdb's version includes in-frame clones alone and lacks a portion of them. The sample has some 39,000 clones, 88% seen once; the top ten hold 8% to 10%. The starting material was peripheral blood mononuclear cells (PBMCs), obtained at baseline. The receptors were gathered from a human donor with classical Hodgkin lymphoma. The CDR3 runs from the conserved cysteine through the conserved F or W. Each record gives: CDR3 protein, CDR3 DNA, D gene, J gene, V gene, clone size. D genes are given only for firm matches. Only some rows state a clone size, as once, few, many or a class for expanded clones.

CASSDRTSGVYEQYF TGTGCCAGCAGTGACCGGACTAGCGGGGTTTACGAGCAGTACTTC TRBD2 TRBJ2-7 TRBV6-4 once
CASSLIEGYTF TGTGCCAGCAGCTTAATAGAGGGCTACACCTTC . TRBJ1-2 TRBV7-9 .
CASSGDRVSPLHF TGTGCCAGCAGTGGGGACAGGGTTTCACCCCTCCACTTT TRBD1 TRBJ1-6 TRBV2 few
CASSLQGKADTQYF TGTGCCAGCAGTTTACAGGGGAAGGCAGATACGCAGTATTTT . TRBJ2-3 TRBV28 .
CASSLATWEETGELFF TGCGCCAGCAGCTTGGCCACGTGGGAGGAAACCGGGGAGCTGTTTTTT . TRBJ2-2 TRBV5-1 .
CSVWGTDSYEQYF TGCAGCGTTTGGGGGACTGACTCCTACGAGCAGTACTTC . TRBJ2-7 TRBV29-1 .
CASIPMGGAFTGELFF TGTGCCAGCATCCCTATGGGGGGGGCCTTCACCGGGGAGCTGTTTTTT . TRBJ2-2 TRBV5-6 .
CASTLGGNSYEQYF TGTGCCAGCACCCTGGGCGGCAACTCCTACGAGCAGTACTTC . TRBJ2-7 TRBV6-1 .
CASSLQGQGYEQYF TGTGCCAGCAGTTTGCAAGGTCAGGGTTACGAGCAGTACTTC . TRBJ2-7 TRBV28 once
CASSLTGRYQETQYF TGCGCCAGCAGCTTGACAGGGAGGTACCAAGAGACCCAGTACTTC . TRBJ2-5 TRBV5-1 once
CASRLRDRDYGYTF TGTGCCAGCAGACTCCGGGACAGAGACTATGGCTACACCTTC TRBD1 TRBJ1-2 TRBV5-5 .
CASSHVTVAGNGYTF TGTGCCAGCAGCCATGTTACAGTGGCTGGTAATGGCTACACCTTC . TRBJ1-2 TRBV11-2 .
CASSVGQGGGRPLCTDTQYF TGTGCCAGCAGCGTCGGACAGGGGGGTGGGAGGCCGTTATGTACAGATACGCAGTATTTT TRBD1 TRBJ2-3 TRBV9 .
CASSVGVGTEAFF TGTGCCAGCAGCGTAGGGGTGGGTACTGAAGCTTTCTTT . TRBJ1-1 TRBV7-6 .
CASSLTGAYEQYF TGTGCCAGCAGCCTGACAGGGGCCTACGAGCAGTACTTC TRBD1 TRBJ2-7 TRBV7-9 .
CASSVGIAKETQYF TGTGCCAGCAGCGTAGGAATTGCCAAAGAGACCCAGTACTTC . TRBJ2-5 TRBV9 .
CASSVQTGNTEAFF TGTGCCAGCAGTGTACAGACAGGGAACACTGAAGCTTTCTTT . TRBJ1-1 TRBV2 .
CASTPKVAYNSPLHF TGTGCCAGTACCCCCAAGGTAGCCTATAATTCACCCCTCCACTTT . TRBJ1-6 TRBV19 once
CASSQGLTSNQETQYF TGCGCCAGCAGCCAAGGCCTAACTAGTAATCAAGAGACCCAGTACTTC . TRBJ2-5 TRBV4-3 .
CASSSRMASTTTGELFF TGTGCCAGCTCGTCACGGATGGCTTCTACTACTACCGGGGAGCTGTTTTTT . TRBJ2-2 TRBV18 .
CASSEGLWRAFF TGTGCCAGCAGTGAGGGATTGTGGCGCGCTTTCTTT . TRBJ1-1 TRBV6-1 once
CASSEGTSGSYEQYF TGTGCCAGCAGTGAAGGGACTAGCGGGAGCTACGAGCAGTACTTC TRBD2 TRBJ2-7 TRBV6-1 .
CASKNRVTGELFF TGTGCCAGCAAAAACAGGGTTACCGGGGAGCTGTTTTTT . TRBJ2-2 TRBV6-4 .
CASSANSFLDYGYTF TGTGCCAGCAGTGCGAATTCTTTTCTCGACTATGGCTACACCTTC . TRBJ1-2 TRBV2 .
CASSYRRDRPSYEQYF TGTGCCAGCAGCTACCGCCGGGACAGGCCCTCCTACGAGCAGTACTTC TRBD1 TRBJ2-7 TRBV7-8 .
CASSSFPGLSYNEQFF TGTGCCAGCAGCTCCTTTCCGGGACTCTCCTACAATGAGCAGTTCTTC . TRBJ2-1 TRBV7-3 few
CASSSPRQGHYGYTF TGTGCCAGCAGTTCCCCAAGACAGGGCCACTATGGCTACACCTTC TRBD1 TRBJ1-2 TRBV27 .
CASSVGAGAGGLYEQYF TGTGCCAGCAGCGTAGGGGCTGGGGCGGGAGGACTCTACGAGCAGTACTTC TRBD2 TRBJ2-7 TRBV9 .
CASSQTGGTFHTQYF TGTGCCAGCAGTCAAACGGGGGGGACTTTCCATACGCAGTATTTT TRBD2 TRBJ2-3 TRBV7-9 .
CASSPIREGPRNEQFF TGTGCCAGCAGCCCCATTCGGGAGGGCCCACGGAATGAGCAGTTCTTC TRBD2 TRBJ2-1 TRBV9 .
CASSSLDGRGGGPGELFF TGTGCCAGCAGTTCCCTGGACGGGCGGGGCGGCGGCCCCGGGGAGCTGTTTTTT . TRBJ2-2 TRBV28 .
CASQSVLTGGADTQYF TGTGCCAGTCAATCCGTCCTGACAGGGGGAGCAGATACGCAGTATTTT TRBD1 TRBJ2-3 TRBV2 .
CASSLPGQAFYSNQPQHF TGTGCCAGCAGTTTACCGGGACAGGCCTTTTATAGCAATCAGCCCCAGCATTTT TRBD1 TRBJ1-5 TRBV28 .
CASSPRGAGKETQYF TGTGCCAGCAGCCCCAGGGGGGCTGGAAAAGAGACCCAGTACTTC . TRBJ2-5 TRBV5-4 once
CASSPQESTDTQYF TGTGCCAGCAGCCCGCAGGAGTCGACAGATACGCAGTATTTT . TRBJ2-3 TRBV11-2 .
CASSSRGPNTGELFF TGTGCCAGCAGCTCCCGCGGACCGAACACCGGGGAGCTGTTTTTT . TRBJ2-2 TRBV5-8 .
CASSYAHGANTEAFF TGTGCCAGCAGCTACGCCCACGGCGCAAACACTGAAGCTTTCTTT . TRBJ1-1 TRBV7-9 .
CASSLSVTGELFF TGTGCCAGCAGCTTATCTGTGACCGGGGAGCTGTTTTTT . TRBJ2-2 TRBV7-8 .
CASSYGSSYEQYF TGCGCCAGCAGTTATGGGTCCTCCTACGAGCAGTACTTC . TRBJ2-7 TRBV5-1 .
CAGMGDRGPSGANVLTF TGTGCCGGAATGGGGGACAGGGGGCCCTCTGGGGCCAACGTCCTGACTTTC TRBD1 TRBJ2-6 TRBV7-9 .
CASSTGFTDTQYF TGTGCCAGCAGCACGGGATTCACAGATACGCAGTATTTT . TRBJ2-3 TRBV9 .
CASSYSRETQYF TGTGCCAGCAGTTACAGCCGGGAGACCCAGTACTTC . TRBJ2-5 TRBV6-6 .
CASSLGLAHSYEQYF TGCGCCAGCAGCTTAGGACTAGCGCACTCCTACGAGCAGTACTTC TRBD2 TRBJ2-7 TRBV5-1 .
CASSMRSGWDTQYF TGTGCCAGTAGTATGCGGAGCGGGTGGGATACGCAGTATTTT . TRBJ2-3 TRBV19 .
CASSVSGRRTDTQYF TGTGCCAGCAGTGTTAGCGGGAGGCGCACAGATACGCAGTATTTT TRBD2 TRBJ2-3 TRBV2 .
CATSSADGDEQYF TGTGCCACCAGCAGCGCGGACGGTGACGAGCAGTACTTC . TRBJ2-7 TRBV15 once
CASSLTGTGVYEQYF TGTGCCAGCAGTTTGACAGGGACAGGGGTGTACGAGCAGTACTTC TRBD1 TRBJ2-7 TRBV2 .
CASSLGGGPQETQYF TGTGCCAGCAGCTTAGGTGGGGGTCCTCAAGAGACCCAGTACTTC . TRBJ2-5 TRBV7-2 medium-sized
CASSRTGIISSYEQYF TGTGCCAGTAGCCGGACAGGGATCATTAGCTCCTACGAGCAGTACTTC TRBD1 TRBJ2-7 TRBV19 .
CAISESFTGYEQYF TGTGCCATCAGTGAGTCATTCACAGGCTACGAGCAGTACTTC . TRBJ2-7 TRBV10-3 .
CASSLGLADNEQFF TGCGCCAGCAGCTTGGGACTAGCGGACAATGAGCAGTTCTTC TRBD2 TRBJ2-1 TRBV5-1 .